This TCR beta chain originates from a study of shared clonotypes between healthy human individuals. Positively selected for CCR7, the CD45RO-negative cells used as naive CD8 cells excluded terminally differentiated effector memory CD45RA+ cells. The data were produced by immunoSEQ multiplex PCR, yet TCRdb's version contains in-frame clones alone and is incomplete. The sample records around 2.1 million clones, just over 90% being singletons. Concerning this clone itself: This same CDR3 is encoded by further DNA sequences in the sample.

The CDR3 has 16 amino acids. V shed 4 bases, J shed 0 bases, and the junction held 5 bases outside the gene matches. Germline V gives CDR1 SGDLS, CDR2 YYNGEE. This sequence was found in a man aged 18-30 years in good health. Some clones in this sample may be carry-over from other donors' samples. The rearrangement uses TRBV9 and TRBJ2-1; TRBD2 matches 9 bases. Sequenced material: naive CD8+ T cells from PBMCs. The CDR3 spells CASSPRAGGSYNEQFF. CDR3 nucleotide sequence: TGTGCCAGCAGCCCCCGAGCGGGGGGCTCCTACAATGAGCAGTTCTTC.